This T cell receptor beta chain derives from a study of blood T cells in healthy people across ages. Study-wide points: Total diversity from one million sequenced T cells was likely underestimated. Roughly linearly, TCR beta diversity per million T cells fell as age increased. With donor CMV status unknown, expanded clonotype changes were possibly confounded.

Sample-barcoded 5' priming and a J-beta primer mix drove a second PCR of roughly 6 to 12 cycles. Every single cDNA molecule received a tag from a template-switch adaptor with 12 random nucleotides. MiXCR was run by TCRdb on the 5' RACE reads, yielding one entry per CDR3 protein. The sample yields over a million distinct CDR3 sequences, approximately 43% seen once. This clonotype was observed a few times. Antigen specificity is unknown. CDR3 length: 16 amino acids. CDR1 and CDR2 (germline): KGHSH, LQKENI. Trimming at V came to 3 bases and at J to 5 bases, leaving 2 bases not matched to a gene. The sample taken for sequencing was blood. This clonotype was obtained from a young woman in good health. The gene calls are TRBV18 and TRBJ2-1; 15 bases line up with TRBD2. The CDR3: CASSPWTSGRDNEQFF. CDR3 bases: TGTGCCAGCTCACCTTGGACTAGCGGGAGGGACAATGAGCAGTTCTTC.